The 30 T cell receptor beta chains below all came from one sample that was sequenced in a study of naive and memory T cell subsets. The study's findings and limits: A few larger clonotypes appeared in naive repertoires, especially CD8, possibly memory cells re-expressing CD45RA.

Two oligonucleotides, mixed equimolar, formed the beta constant-region primer covering TRBC1 and TRBC2. Ligated cDNA was amplified by four rounds of PCR with nested alpha and beta constant-region primers and SP2. TCRdb passed the UMI-ligation and nested PCR reads through MiXCR, listing each CDR3 protein once. The repertoire includes 150,000 or so distinct CDR3 sequences, 22% of them detected once, and 0.11% sits in the top ten. These TCRs' antigens remain unknown. The specimen sequenced was naive CD4+ T cells from blood. The receptors come from a human donor in good health.

The chain recombines TRBV27 with TRBJ1-5; D is uncertain. Trimming took 1 base from V and 1 from J, leaving 17 bases between them. Germline V gene data show CDR1 as MNHEY and CDR2 as SMNVEV (reference sequence). This CDR3 has 18 amino acids. The CDR3 DNA follows: TGTGCCAGCAGTTTATTCCCTTCAGGTCCTCGAAGCAATCAGCCCCAGCATTTT. This codes for CASSLFPSGPRSNQPQHF.

This chain joins TRBV10-2 and TRBJ2-1; weak D call: TRBD2 (5 bases). Germline loops: CDR1 WSHSY, CDR2 SAAADI. Trimming cost V 7 bases and J 9 bases, with 19 bases left between them. This CDR3 spans 14 amino acids. This chain's CDR3 is CASKGSVGASEQFF. The CDR3 nucleotides are TGCGCCAGCAAAGGGTCAGTGGGAGCAAGTGAGCAGTTCTTC.

V gene TRBV20-1 combines with J gene TRBJ2-2; 7 bases are shared with TRBD1. CDR3 size: 17 residues. V was clipped by 6 bases and J by 1 base; unmatched bases: 14. Germline V gene sequence: CDR1 DFQATT, CDR2 SNEGSKA (reference sequence). This CDR3 is CSAKGLRDSRNTGELFF. The CDR3 nucleotides read TGCAGTGCCAAAGGCCTCCGGGACAGCAGGAACACCGGGGAGCTGTTTTTT.

The genes are TRBV7-2 and TRBJ2-3; D perhaps matches TRBD2 (5 bases). This CDR3 has 16 residues. CDR1 and CDR2 (germline): SGHTA, FQGNSA. V dropped 1 base and J dropped 1 base, with 12 bases sitting between them. The CDR3 DNA reads TGTGCCAGCAGCTTAGAAAGAACTAGGCGCACAGATACGCAGTATTTT. Its protein product is CASSLERTRRTDTQYF.

The chain recombines TRBV6-1 with TRBJ2-2; TRBD2 is a possible D gene (5 bases). The CDR3 consists of 16 residues. Germline V lookup: CDR1 MNHNS, CDR2 SASEGT. Trimming stripped 6 bases from V and 5 bases from J, with 19 bases between. CDR3 DNA: TGTGCCAGCAGGATGGAGGAGCCGGTGGGAACCGGGGAGCTGTTTTTT. Amino acids: CASRMEEPVGTGELFF.

CDR3 residues: CATGLTGIHEQFF. Here the CDR3 DNA reads TGTGCCACCGGCCTGACAGGGATCCATGAGCAGTTCTTC. The genes are TRBV24-1 and TRBJ2-1, with 7 bases identical to TRBD1. The V gene end was trimmed by 9 bases and the J gene end by 8 bases; junction bases not matched to a gene: 9. The CDR3 is made up of 13 amino acids. Germline CDR1 and CDR2: KGHDR and SFDVKD.

This clonotype was seen only a few times. This rearrangement joins TRBV7-2 to TRBJ1-5, with D perhaps TRBD1 (6 bases). Germline CDR1 SGHTA, CDR2 FQGNSA. The CDR3 loop spans 13 amino acids. Trimming cost V 5 bases and J 5 bases, with 10 bases left between them. The CDR3 DNA reads as TGTGCCAGCAGCCCAGGGGTGGATCAGCCCCAGCATTTT. It is translated as CASSPGVDQPQHF.

This clonotype was counted ten times or more. The chain links TRBV28 to TRBJ2-3; perhaps TRBD1 as D (5 bases). The V end was cut by 7 bases, the J end by 9 bases, with 26 bases between. Germline V gives CDR1 MDHEN, CDR2 SYDVKM. This CDR3 spans 16 amino acids. The CDR3 DNA reads TGTGCCAGCAAACCAAGATTTTACAGGCGCGTTTCGACGCAGTATTTT. It codes for CASKPRFYRRVSTQYF.

This clonotype was observed once. The CDR3 DNA sequence: TGTGCCAGCAGTTTAATGTTGCAGCCCCAGCATTTT. It codes for CASSLMLQPQHF. V gene TRBV28 combines with J gene TRBJ1-5; no firm D call. CDR1 is MDHEN, CDR2 SYDVKM, per germline. The CDR3 loop spans 12 amino acids. The V end lost 2 bases, the J end lost 7 bases, and 6 bases lay between the germline ends.

Of note for this clonotype: An end of the junction does not agree with germline; a read error may underlie this. This chain joins TRBV4-3 and TRBJ2-1; D gene unclear. CDR1 and CDR2 (germline): LGHNA, YSLEER. The CDR3 runs 16 residues. This CDR3 is CASSQDHGASFNEQFF. In DNA form, the CDR3 reads TGCGCCAGCAGCCAAGATCACGGTGCCTCCTTCAATGAGCAGTTCTTC.

This rearrangement joins TRBV10-2 to TRBJ1-5, with unresolved D. CDR3 length equals 11 residues. Germline assignment: CDR1 WSHSY and CDR2 SAAADI. With 2 bases removed from V and 10 bases from J, the gap between germline ends came to 6 bases. The CDR3 region has the DNA TGCGCCAGCAGTGAGACTGGACCCCAGCATTTT. Residues: CASSETGPQHF.

This clonotype occurred a few times. The chain employs TRBV7-3 and TRBJ2-1; 9 bases fit TRBD2. CDR1 is SGHTA and CDR2 is FQGTGA in the germline V gene. The ends lost 5 bases at V and 7 bases at J; junction bases unmatched: 9. The CDR3 has 15 residues. The CDR3 protein is CASSPTLAGPNEQFF. The DNA of the CDR3 is TGTGCCAGCAGCCCAACGCTAGCGGGGCCAAATGAGCAGTTCTTC.

This clonotype was detected only a few times. The rearrangement uses TRBV7-6 and TRBJ2-5, with D possibly matching TRBD2 (6 bases). Per the germline V gene, CDR1 is SGHVS and CDR2 is FNYEAQ. The V end lost 3 bases, the J end lost 5 bases, and 13 bases lay between the germline ends. The CDR3 is made up of 14 amino acids. The CDR3 sequence: CASSLVSGGETQYF. The CDR3 nucleotides read TGTGCCAGCAGCTTGGTGTCTGGGGGGGAGACCCAGTACTTC.

This clonotype was seen more than once but under ten times. The V call is TRBV28, the J call TRBJ2-1; tentative D call: TRBD1 (5 bases). V lost 2 bases, J lost 13 bases, and 15 bases lay in between. Germline V gene lookup returns CDR1 MDHEN and CDR2 SYDVKM. The CDR3 sequence is 13 residues long. The CDR3 region has the DNA TGTGCCAGCAGTTTACTGGGGCAAGGGGAACAGTTCTTC. This translates into CASSLLGQGEQFF. Looking up the rest from reference TRBV28 and TRBJ2-1 gives the full variable domain: DVKVTQSSRYLVKRTGEKVFLECVQDMDHENMFWYRQDPGLGLRLIYFSYDVKMKEKGDIPEGYSVSREKKERFSLILESASTNQTSMYLCASSLLGQGEQFFGPGTRLTVL.

This clonotype has only a few counts. The chain has TRBV5-1 and TRBJ2-1, with 8 bases that match TRBD2. The germline gives CDR1 SGHRS, CDR2 YFSETQ. This CDR3 is 15 amino acids long. The V segment lost 3 bases and the J segment 1 base; nucleotides outside the gene matches: 3. CDR3 residues: CASSSIAGSYNEQFF. The DNA for the CDR3 is TGCGCCAGCAGCTCAATAGCGGGGTCCTACAATGAGCAGTTCTTC.

The rearrangement joins TRBV29-1 to TRBJ1-1; no definite D call. The CDR3 covers 13 residues. Per germline, CDR1 SQVTM and CDR2 ANQGSEA. The ends were cut back, 6 bases at V and 3 bases at J, with 14 bases in the middle. The CDR3, as DNA: TGCAGCGTCGAGGTATGGGCCTACACTGAAGCTTTCTTT. Protein sequence: CSVEVWAYTEAFF.

Only a few counts were recorded for this clonotype. This chain connects TRBV12-3 or TRBV12-4 to TRBJ2-1; 15 nucleotides line up with TRBD2. V shed 6 bases, J shed 7 bases, and the junction held 7 bases outside the gene matches. This CDR3 contains 16 residues. CDR3 region: CASRGRGTSGRNEQFF. CDR3 sequence (DNA): TGTGCCAGCAGGGGCAGGGGGACTAGCGGGAGGAATGAGCAGTTCTTC.

This rearrangement joins TRBV5-5 to TRBJ2-2, with TRBD1 matching over 8 bases. CDR1 is SGHKS, CDR2 YYEKEE, per germline (reference sequence). This CDR3 contains 16 residues. With 4 bases clipped from V and 0 bases from J, the junction kept 5 bases outside the gene matches. The CDR3 reads CASSRQGTPNTGELFF. The CDR3 bases are TGTGCCAGCAGCAGACAGGGGACCCCGAACACCGGGGAGCTGTTTTTT.

This clonotype has more than one count but fewer than ten. This rearrangement joins TRBV29-1 to TRBJ2-7, with D possibly being TRBD1 (6 bases). Between the trimmed V and J ends, which lost 6 bases and 3 bases, there was a span of 15 bases. Germline V gene lookup returns CDR1 SQVTM and CDR2 ANQGSEA. The CDR3 consists of 13 residues. CDR3 DNA: TGCAGCGTGGGGAACAGGGCTGACTACGAGCAGTACTTC. It codes for CSVGNRADYEQYF.

The chain combines TRBV15 with TRBJ2-7; D remains ambiguous. CDR1 LNHNV and CDR2 YYDKDF come from the germline V gene (reference sequence). V lost 0 bases, J lost 3 bases, and 6 bases lay in between. The CDR3 runs 13 residues. The CDR3 protein is CATSRDQVYEQYF. CDR3 coding DNA: TGTGCCACCAGCAGAGACCAAGTCTACGAGCAGTACTTC.

This clonotype appeared many times. The chain has TRBV20-1 and TRBJ2-3; 14 bases fit TRBD2. The CDR3 contains 15 residues. Per the germline V gene, CDR1 is DFQATT and CDR2 is SNEGSKA (reference sequence). V was pared by 6 bases and J by 4 bases, with 6 bases of the junction left unmatched. CDR3 region: CSASGLAGVADTQYF. Here the CDR3 DNA reads TGCAGTGCATCGGGACTAGCGGGAGTAGCAGATACGCAGTATTTT.

This clonotype showed up many times. The rearrangement links TRBV29-1 to TRBJ2-5, with D unresolved. CDR3 size: 11 residues. Looked up from germline, CDR1 is SQVTM and CDR2 is ANQGSEA. V gave up 4 bases and J gave up 5 bases, with 8 bases separating them. Here the CDR3 reads CSVATLETQYF. Here the CDR3 DNA reads TGCAGCGTTGCGACGCTCGAGACCCAGTACTTC.

The chain recombines TRBV20-1 with TRBJ2-3, with D possibly being TRBD1 (5 bases). Germline loops: CDR1 DFQATT, CDR2 SNEGSKA (reference sequence). The CDR3 covers 13 residues. V dropped 6 bases and J dropped 0 bases, with 10 bases sitting between them. In DNA form, the CDR3 reads TGCAGTGCCAGGCCAGGGAGCACAGATACGCAGTATTTT. This translates into CSARPGSTDTQYF.

CDR3 amino acids: CASGRTGAEDTQYF. DNA for the CDR3: TGTGCCTCCGGACGAACGGGAGCGGAGGACACGCAGTATTTT. This sequence joins TRBV11-2 and TRBJ2-3; maybe TRBD2 (6 bases). V lost 11 bases to trimming and J lost 9 bases, with 24 bases between them. Germline values: CDR1 SGHAT, CDR2 FQNNGV. The CDR3 consists of 14 residues.

This chain joins TRBV19 and TRBJ2-7; D is possibly TRBD1 (6 bases). The CDR3 runs 15 residues. V was clipped by 5 bases and J by 1 base, with 15 bases between them. Looked up from germline, CDR1 is LNHDA and CDR2 is SQIVND (reference sequence). The CDR3 sequence: CASSETGKVSYEQYF. DNA of the CDR3: TGTGCCAGTAGTGAAACAGGGAAAGTTTCCTACGAGCAGTACTTC.

In this sample, this clonotype turned up many times. This chain uses TRBV29-1 with TRBJ2-1; 7 bases are a match to TRBD1. This CDR3 is 14 amino acids long. The ends lost 7 bases at V and 5 bases at J; junction bases unmatched: 11. Germline V gene sequence: CDR1 SQVTM, CDR2 ANQGSEA. The chain's CDR3 is CSAPDRALNNEQFF. As DNA, the CDR3 is TGCAGCGCGCCCGACAGGGCCCTCAACAATGAGCAGTTCTTC.

The rearrangement joins TRBV6-5 to TRBJ1-6, with D perhaps matching TRBD1 (5 bases). V was clipped by 0 bases and J by 10 bases, with 22 bases between them. CDR3 size: 18 residues. Looked up from germline, CDR1 is MNHEY and CDR2 is SVGAGI. CDR3 sequence (DNA): TGTGCCAGCAGTTACTCACGGGACGGAGCGGCAAATCGCTCACCCCTCCACTTT. This translates into CASSYSRDGAANRSPLHF.

The chain is built from TRBV28 and TRBJ1-6; TRBD1 matches 7 bases. V was clipped by 6 bases and J by 6 bases; unmatched bases: 8. CDR1 is MDHEN, CDR2 SYDVKM, per germline. This CDR3 contains 15 residues. CDR3 amino acids: CASRPNRGGNSPLHF. The CDR3 DNA follows: TGTGCCAGCAGACCAAACAGGGGAGGTAATTCACCCCTCCACTTT.

The chain couples TRBV4-3 to TRBJ1-1; D call uncertain. Germline V gene data show CDR1 as LGHNA and CDR2 as YSLEER. This CDR3 has 17 residues. The V end lost 6 bases, the J end lost 5 bases, and 25 bases lay between the germline ends. The CDR3 region is CASSLGPVGVGKTEAFF. DNA of the CDR3: TGCGCCAGCAGTTTAGGACCGGTTGGGGTGGGCAAGACTGAAGCTTTCTTT.

The gene calls are TRBV5-1 and TRBJ2-3, with TRBD1 matching 7 bases. V shed 4 bases and J 2 bases; nucleotides not matched to a gene: 7. The CDR3 has 15 amino acids. CDR1 is SGHRS, CDR2 YFSETQ, per germline. CDR3 DNA: TGCGCCAGCAGCCAACGACAGGGCCTCACAGATACGCAGTATTTT. It specifies CASSQRQGLTDTQYF.